Each of the 22 T cell receptor beta chains below was sequenced from the same sample in a study of T cells in Graves' hyperthyroidism and ophthalmopathy (dated by TCRdb to the late 2010s). Library method: multiplex PCR. Instrument on record: Illumina HiSeq 2000. The TCR beta CDR3 regions were amplified from RNA transcripts. The first round of RT-PCR for the TCR CDR3 was performed with the HTBI primer set and the Qiagen OneStep RT-PCR kit. The public reads were reprocessed in TCRdb via fastp at Q25 and MiXCR, keeping in-frame beta chains. Rows are combined by CDR3 protein, so each entry shows the most common genes and DNA. The sample contains more than 300,000 distinct CDR3 sequences, approximately 15% of them found a single time. The biggest ten clones account for approximately 9.9% of the sample. What was sequenced was blood. The receptor set was obtained from a woman aged 60-75 years with Graves' hyperthyroidism.

This rearrangement joins TRBV6-1 to TRBJ1-1, with D perhaps TRBD1 (6 bases). CDR3 length: 14 residues. V gave up 8 bases and J gave up 5 bases, with 18 bases separating them. The germline V gene encodes CDR1 MNHNS and CDR2 SASEGT. Here the CDR3 DNA reads TGTGCCAGCGGAGGGGGTGGAGGGGAGACTGAAGCTTTCTTT. It codes for CASGGGGGETEAFF.

As concerns this clonotype: A much larger clone differs from this one at a single base, so this may be a read error. The rearrangement uses TRBV30 and TRBJ1-2; D call uncertain. CDR1 and CDR2 (germline): GTSNPN, SVGIG (reference sequence). V lost 4 bases and J lost 4, with 13 bases in between. This CDR3 has 13 residues. The CDR3 DNA reads TGTGCCTGGATTACGACCCGGGCCTATGGCTACACCTTC. This translates into CAWITTRAYGYTF.

This rearrangement joins TRBV7-9 to TRBJ2-1; 8 bases align to TRBD2. The CDR3 sequence is 14 residues long. J lost 13 bases, V lost 5 bases, and 13 bases had no gene match. From germline, CDR1 is SEHNR and CDR2 FQNEAQ (reference sequence). CDR3 in DNA: TGTGCCAGCAGCCCGTATCAGGTTGCGGGAGGTCAGTTCTTC. This encodes CASSPYQVAGGQFF.

V is TRBV4-1 and J is TRBJ2-2, with TRBD2 identical over 7 bases. V dropped 4 bases and J dropped 7; count of bases not matched to a gene: 12. CDR3 length: 16 amino acids. In germline, CDR1 is MGHRA, CDR2 YSYEKL. CDR3 sequence reads: CASSPRTRSQSGELFF. The DNA of the CDR3 is TGCGCCAGCAGCCCCCGGACTAGAAGTCAAAGCGGGGAGCTGTTTTTT.

This clonotype was detected ten times or more. The chain combines TRBV7-2 with TRBJ2-7; the D gene is possibly TRBD1 (5 bases). The length of the CDR3 is 14 residues. Germline lookup yields CDR1 SGHTA and CDR2 FQGNSA. Trimming removed 5 bases at V and 2 bases at J, with 13 bases between. The CDR3 DNA sequence: TGTGCCAGCAGCAACCAGGGTCCCCCCTACGAGCAGTACTTC. It is translated as CASSNQGPPYEQYF.

The table lists this clonotype with many counts. The chain couples TRBV2 to TRBJ2-1, with TRBD2 matching 15 bases. The CDR3 is 15 amino acids. The germline V gene has CDR1 SNHLY and CDR2 FYNNEI. The junction had 7 bases not matched to a gene; V was cut back by 6 bases and J by 10 bases. CDR3 nucleotides: TGTGCCAGCAGGTGGGGACTAGCGGGAGGAAACGAGCAGTTCTTC. Translation: CASRWGLAGGNEQFF.

The chain combines TRBV24-1 with TRBJ2-5; D is perhaps TRBD1 or TRBD2 (5 bases each). The germline CDR1 and CDR2 sequences are KGHDR and SFDVKD. The CDR3 sequence is 15 residues long. V gave up 6 bases and J gave up 1 base, with 14 bases separating them. The chain's CDR3 is CATSQMRGSQETQYF. CDR3 DNA: TGTGCCACCAGTCAGATGAGGGGATCCCAAGAGACCCAGTACTTC.

The CDR3 DNA reads TGTGCCAGCAGCCATCAAACTGGGGCTAGCGGGATAGAGGACGAGCAGTACTTC. Residues: CASSHQTGASGIEDEQYF. V is TRBV4-2 and J is TRBJ2-7, with 9 positions matching TRBD2. The germline gives CDR1 LGHNA, CDR2 YNFKEQ. Germline trimming cut 3 bases from V and 5 bases from J; bases unmatched to any gene: 17. This CDR3 is 18 amino acids long.

This clonotype was seen once. This chain joins TRBV7-2 and TRBJ2-3; 13 bases line up with TRBD2. CDR3 length equals 16 residues. Germline V gene data show CDR1 as SGHTA and CDR2 as FQGNSA. The V segment lost 5 bases and the J segment 6 bases; nucleotides outside the gene matches: 8. The chain's CDR3 is CASSTRTSGSADTQYF. The CDR3 DNA is TGTGCCAGCAGCACGCGGACTAGCGGGAGTGCCGATACGCAGTATTTT. The variable domain in full, completed from reference TRBV7-2 and TRBJ2-3, reads GAGVSQSPSNKVTEKGKDVELRCDPISGHTALYWYRQSLGQGLEFLIYFQGNSAPDKSGLPSDRFSAERTGGSVSTLTIQRTQQEDSAVYLCASSTRTSGSADTQYFGPGTRLTVL.

Regarding this clonotype: One base away lies a much larger clone, so this may be a sequencing read error. The conserved final phenylalanine or tryptophan is absent from the CDR3, which likely points to a read error. J is TRBJ2-7 and V is TRBV7-9; 15 nucleotides line up with TRBD2. The V and J ends lost 4 bases and 6 bases, in that order; junction bases with no gene match: 7. This CDR3 region has 16 residues. The germline V gene has CDR1 SEHNR and CDR2 FQNEAQ (reference sequence). CDR3 sequence: CASSSTGTSGRIEQYL. In DNA form, the CDR3 reads TGTGCCAGCAGCTCCACCGGGACTAGCGGGAGGATCGAGCAGTACCTC.

This clonotype came up many times. The chain couples TRBV6-1 to TRBJ2-3; D perhaps matches TRBD2 (5 bases). The length of the CDR3 is 16 residues. Germline V gene lookup returns CDR1 MNHNS and CDR2 SASEGT. The germline V and J ends were trimmed by 5 bases and 0 bases, with 15 bases remaining between them. CDR3 loop: CASSTEEVPSTDTQYF. In DNA form, the CDR3 reads TGTGCCAGCAGTACCGAGGAGGTACCCAGCACAGATACGCAGTATTTT.

This clonotype has only a few counts. The gene calls are TRBV7-9 and TRBJ2-5; possibly TRBD1 or TRBD2 for D (5 bases each). The germline V gene has CDR1 SEHNR and CDR2 FQNEAQ (reference sequence). V lost 1 base, J lost 5 bases, and 14 bases lay in between. This CDR3 is built from 15 residues. The CDR3 here is CASSLGVGGRETQYF. The DNA for the CDR3 is TGTGCCAGCAGCTTAGGGGTTGGGGGTCGGGAGACCCAGTACTTC.

This clonotype was observed at least ten times. The genes are TRBV10-3 and TRBJ2-2; 7 bases are shared with TRBD1. The V gene's germline CDR1 is ENHRY and CDR2 SYGVKD. J lost 6 bases, V lost 10 bases, and 11 bases had no gene match. The CDR3 spans 14 residues. The chain's CDR3 is CASMGQSTAGELFF. CDR3 in DNA: TGTGCCAGTATGGGACAGTCCACCGCCGGGGAGCTGTTTTTT.

This clonotype was seen many times. V is TRBV20-1 and J is TRBJ2-7; 11 bases align to TRBD2. The length of the CDR3 is 15 residues. Trimming took 4 bases from V and 6 from J; bases not matched to a gene: 11. Per the germline V gene, CDR1 is DFQATT and CDR2 is SNEGSKA (reference sequence). The CDR3 protein is CSATQLAGVPLEQYF. Written as DNA, the CDR3 is TGCAGTGCTACCCAACTAGCGGGAGTCCCCCTCGAGCAGTACTTC.

On this clonotype: A much larger clonotype is one base distant, so this may be a read error. This rearrangement joins TRBV6-4 to TRBJ2-7, with D possibly TRBD2 on 5 matching bases. CDR3 size: 14 residues. Trimming took 6 bases from V and 9 from J, leaving 21 bases between them. Germline loops: CDR1 MRHNA, CDR2 SNTAGT. CDR3 DNA: TGTGCCAGCAGCCCCAACCCCGGACTGGCGGGGCAGTACTTC. Residues: CASSPNPGLAGQYF.

The CDR3 spells CAISETSGWTDTQYF. The DNA of the CDR3 is TGTGCCATCAGTGAAACTAGCGGGTGGACAGATACGCAGTATTTT. V is TRBV10-3 and J is TRBJ2-3; 9 positions agree with TRBD2. CDR1 is ENHRY, CDR2 SYGVKD, per germline. This CDR3 region has 15 residues. J gave up 3 bases and V 3 bases, and 4 bases lay outside the gene matches.

The sample holds many counts of this clonotype. The chain links TRBV7-9 to TRBJ2-2; D unclear. The CDR3 has 13 amino acids. Trimming left V 7 bases short and J 2 bases short, with 8 bases between. CDR1 and CDR2 (germline): SEHNR, FQNEAQ (reference sequence). The CDR3 DNA reads as TGTGCCAGCAACCCATATAACACCGGGGAGCTGTTTTTT. Its protein product is CASNPYNTGELFF.

The chain recombines TRBV7-9 with TRBJ2-7; 11 bases are shared with TRBD2. Germline CDR1 is SEHNR and CDR2 is FQNEAQ (reference sequence). J lost 3 bases, V lost 4 bases, and 11 bases had no gene match. There are 17 residues in the CDR3. CDR3 residues: CASSSLIAGGPDYEQYF. DNA for the CDR3: TGTGCCAGCAGCTCATTGATAGCGGGAGGGCCGGACTACGAGCAGTACTTC.

This chain links TRBV19 with TRBJ1-4; D is ambiguous. Trimming removed 4 bases from V and 4 bases from J, with 13 bases in between. The CDR3 has 15 amino acids. In germline, CDR1 is LNHDA, CDR2 SQIVND (reference sequence). This CDR3 is CASSTGLSVNEKLFF. CDR3 bases: TGTGCCAGTAGTACCGGACTCTCCGTTAATGAAAAACTGTTTTTT.

This sequence joins TRBV10-3 and TRBJ1-1; 8 nucleotides align to TRBD1. Trimming took 6 bases from V and 5 from J; bases not matched to a gene: 8. The CDR3 is made up of 14 amino acids. Looked up from germline, CDR1 is ENHRY and CDR2 is SYGVKD. For the CDR3, the DNA is TGTGCCATCAGCCTCCCAGGGGGCCGTACTGAAGCTTTCTTT. It specifies CAISLPGGRTEAFF.

Points on this clonotype: Given a much more abundant clone one base away, this may be a read error. This chain joins TRBV6-1 and TRBJ2-7; D is perhaps TRBD1 (5 bases). From germline, CDR1 is MNHNS and CDR2 SASEGT. The CDR3 runs to 15 residues. The chain's CDR3 is CAGSEQQGGRYEQYF. The DNA of the CDR3 is TGTGCCGGCAGTGAACAGCAGGGCGGAAGGTACGAGCAGTACTTC.

The rearrangement links TRBV5-1 to TRBJ2-7, with 8 positions matching TRBD2. The germline CDR1 and CDR2 sequences are SGHRS and YFSETQ. V lost 6 bases and J lost 3; bases outside the gene matches: 8. The length of the CDR3 is 14 residues. CDR3 region: CASTKREFDYEQYF. CDR3 coding DNA: TGCGCCAGCACTAAGCGGGAGTTCGACTACGAGCAGTACTTC.